Below are 21 T cell receptor beta chains sequenced from a single sample in a study of long-term antiretroviral therapy in people with HIV. The libraries were made with immunoSEQ v3.0 at survey level. Using immunoSEQ multiplex PCR, the repertoire was profiled, and TCRdb retains in-frame clones only, with some absent. The sample yields about 39,000 clones, approximately 85% seen once. The specimen comprised unsorted PBMCs, sampled 3.1 years after starting antiretroviral therapy. All receptors come from a woman in her 50s with HIV.

The chain combines TRBV27 with TRBJ1-1; weak D call: TRBD1 (5 bases). CDR1 and CDR2 (germline): MNHEY, SMNVEV (reference sequence). The CDR3 is made up of 16 amino acids. V lost 8 bases and J lost 1, with 20 bases in between. CDR3 bases: TGTGCCAGCTGCCGGTTTCCCGGGACGTCGAACACTGAAGCTTTCTTT. Translated, it gives CASCRFPGTSNTEAFF.

The DNA for the CDR3 is TGTGCCAGCAGCTTGGACAGGGGGATCGATGAGCAGTTCTTC. This sequence encodes CASSLDRGIDEQFF. The J gene is TRBJ2-1, the V gene TRBV7-9; 10 bases line up with TRBD1. The CDR3 length is 14 residues. From germline, CDR1 is SEHNR and CDR2 FQNEAQ (reference sequence). The J segment lost 8 bases and the V segment lost 3 bases, leaving 4 bases of the junction unmatched.

Only one count was recorded for this clone. The chain recombines TRBV5-1 with TRBJ2-5; 8 bases fit TRBD2. Germline CDR1 SGHRS, CDR2 YFSETQ. Losses at the gene ends were 8 bases for V and 5 bases for J; bases not matched to a gene: 5. The CDR3 is 12 residues long. The DNA of the CDR3 is TGCGCCAGTCATGAGCGGGGGGAGACCCAGTACTTC. It specifies CASHERGETQYF.

The chain is built from TRBV7-2 and TRBJ1-2; maybe TRBD1 (5 bases). Germline V gene sequence: CDR1 SGHTA, CDR2 FQGNSA. V lost 0 bases and J 4 bases, leaving 15 bases between the germline ends. The CDR3 is 16 residues long. The DNA of the CDR3 is TGTGCCAGCAGCTTAGCGACGGGGGGATTTAGCTATGGCTACACCTTC. It translates to CASSLATGGFSYGYTF. The full variable domain, completed using reference TRBV7-2 and TRBJ1-2, is GAGVSQSPSNKVTEKGKDVELRCDPISGHTALYWYRQSLGQGLEFLIYFQGNSAPDKSGLPSDRFSAERTGGSVSTLTIQRTQQEDSAVYLCASSLATGGFSYGYTFGSGTRLTVV.

The CDR3 nucleotides read TGTGCCAGCTCAAGGGGACAGGCCACCGGGGAGCTGTTTTTT. This translates into CASSRGQATGELFF. The genes are TRBV18 and TRBJ2-2; 8 positions match TRBD1. Trimming removed 5 bases from V and 4 bases from J; junction bases left unmatched: 3. CDR3 length: 14 amino acids. The V gene's germline CDR1 is KGHSH and CDR2 LQKENI.

The chain carries TRBV18 and TRBJ2-3; D assignment may be TRBD1 or TRBD2 (5 bases each). The germline CDR1 and CDR2 sequences are KGHSH and LQKENI. The V end lost 6 bases, the J end lost 0 bases, and 13 bases lay between the germline ends. The CDR3 runs 15 residues. The CDR3 here is CASSQLGTSTDTQYF. The CDR3, as DNA: TGTGCCAGCTCCCAACTCGGGACCAGCACAGATACGCAGTATTTT. The entire variable domain, with the rest obtained from reference TRBV18 and TRBJ2-3, is as follows: NAGVMQNPRHLVRRRGQEARLRCSPMKGHSHVYWYRQLPEEGLKFMVYLQKENIIDESGMPKERFSAEFPKEGPSILRIQQVVRGDSAAYFCASSQLGTSTDTQYFGPGTRLTVL.

The V and J genes are TRBV7-9 and TRBJ2-7, with D unclear. The CDR3 covers 14 residues. V was cut by 5 bases and J by 0 bases, with 11 bases left in between. In germline, CDR1 is SEHNR, CDR2 FQNEAQ (reference sequence). The CDR3 is CASSIYPNSYEQYF. The CDR3 bases are TGTGCCAGCAGCATATATCCGAACTCCTACGAGCAGTACTTC.

The CDR3 here is CASSRGGQGLSYEQYF. The CDR3 DNA reads as TGTGCCAGCAGCAGGGGGGGACAGGGCCTGTCCTACGAGCAGTACTTC. The chain joins TRBV4-2 to TRBJ2-7; TRBD1 matches at 9 bases. V lost 5 bases, J lost 1 base, and 9 bases stayed unmatched. The CDR3 has 16 residues. CDR1 is LGHNA, CDR2 YNFKEQ, per germline.

The chain has TRBV6-5 and TRBJ2-6; D gene ambiguous. Germline V gene data show CDR1 as MNHEY and CDR2 as SVGAGI. The V end was cut by 8 bases, the J end by 1 base, with 12 bases between. This CDR3 is built from 15 residues. In DNA form, the CDR3 reads TGTGCCAGCTCCTCCGATTATTCTGGGGCCAACGTCCTGACTTTC. Translating it yields CASSSDYSGANVLTF.

The rearrangement uses TRBV6-5 and TRBJ2-5; perhaps TRBD1 as D (6 bases). There are 14 residues in the CDR3. The V gene's germline CDR1 is MNHEY and CDR2 SVGAGI. Trimming took off 0 bases at V and 6 bases at J, with 11 bases between the two ends. The CDR3 DNA follows: TGTGCCAGCAGTTACTCGCGGACAGCGAAGACCCAGTACTTC. It encodes CASSYSRTAKTQYF.

V and J are TRBV15 and TRBJ1-5; D not resolved. V gave up 1 base and J gave up 11 bases, with 18 bases separating them. The germline gives CDR1 LNHNV, CDR2 YYDKDF (reference sequence). The CDR3 runs to 15 residues. CDR3: CATSRAYGVESAQHF. The CDR3 DNA sequence: TGTGCCACCAGCAGAGCGTACGGGGTCGAGTCAGCCCAGCATTTT.

DNA of the CDR3: TGCGCCAGCAGTGAAAGAGGGAACACTGAAGCTTTCTTT. Its protein product is CASSERGNTEAFF. The chain combines TRBV10-1 with TRBJ1-1; D is undetermined. The CDR3 has 13 amino acids. The V and J ends lost 3 bases and 1 base respectively, with 6 bases between them. CDR1 is WNHNN, CDR2 SYGVQD, per germline (reference sequence).

This rearrangement joins TRBV25-1 to TRBJ2-3, with TRBD2 matching over 7 bases. The J segment lost 2 bases and the V segment lost 4 bases, leaving 12 bases of the junction unmatched. This CDR3 region has 17 residues. The germline gives CDR1 MGHDK, CDR2 SYGVNS. In nucleotides, the CDR3 is TGTGCCAGCAGTGGGGAGGGACCCTCATCCTTCACAGATACGCAGTATTTT. Translating gives CASSGEGPSSFTDTQYF.

The CDR3 protein is CATSRGGGLTEAFF. DNA for the CDR3: TGTGCCACCAGCAGAGGTGGGGGGCTCACTGAAGCTTTCTTT. The rearrangement joins TRBV15 to TRBJ1-1; possibly TRBD1 for D (6 bases). The length of the CDR3 is 14 residues. Germline CDR1 LNHNV, CDR2 YYDKDF (reference sequence). With 1 base removed from V and 4 bases from J, the gap between germline ends came to 10 bases.

This chain joins TRBV10-1 and TRBJ2-7; D possibly uses TRBD1 or TRBD2 (5 bases each). The CDR3 totals 13 residues. CDR1 and CDR2 (germline): WNHNN, SYGVQD (reference sequence). V was shortened by 1 base and J by 7 bases, with 11 bases between the two germline ends. The CDR3 DNA sequence: TGCGCCAGCAGTGAGTTTATTGGGGGTGAGCAGTACTTC. This encodes CASSEFIGGEQYF.

Worth noting for this clone: Within the sample, other DNA sequences also encode this same CDR3. The genes are TRBV2 and TRBJ1-3, with D maybe TRBD1 (5 bases). Trimming left V 9 bases short and J 3 bases short, with 12 bases between. This CDR3 spans 13 amino acids. Germline CDR1 is SNHLY and CDR2 is FYNNEI. CDR3: CASRDRNGNTIYF. For the CDR3, the DNA is TGTGCCAGTAGAGACAGAAATGGAAACACCATATATTTT.

The chain carries TRBV6-1 and TRBJ2-7; no definite D call. The germline CDR1 and CDR2 sequences are MNHNS and SASEGT. V lost 6 bases and J 8 bases, leaving 11 bases between the germline ends. The CDR3 spans 11 residues. The CDR3 DNA is TGTGCCAGCAGGTCCCCAGTCAAGCAGTACTTC. The encoded protein is CASRSPVKQYF.

The chain carries TRBV6-6 and TRBJ2-7; D perhaps matches TRBD1 (5 bases). CDR1 is MNHNY, CDR2 SVGAGI, per germline (reference sequence). CDR3 length equals 14 residues. Between the trimmed V and J ends, which lost 2 bases and 2 bases, there was a span of 10 bases. CDR3 amino acids: CASSYRGITYEQYF. The CDR3 DNA sequence: TGTGCCAGCAGTTACAGGGGTATCACCTACGAGCAGTACTTC.

The chain combines TRBV19 with TRBJ1-1, with unresolved D. Looked up from germline, CDR1 is LNHDA and CDR2 is SQIVND (reference sequence). V lost 5 bases and J lost 1, with 8 bases in between. The CDR3 runs 13 residues. As DNA, the CDR3 is TGTGCCAGTAGTCAAAGGAAGAACACTGAAGCTTTCTTT. Its translation: CASSQRKNTEAFF. Full variable domain (remainder filled in from reference TRBV19 and TRBJ1-1): DGGITQSPKYLFRKEGQNVTLSCEQNLNHDAMYWYRQDPGQGLRLIYYSQIVNDFQKGDIAEGYSVSREKKESFPLTVTSAQKNPTAFYLCASSQRKNTEAFFGQGTRLTVV.

This clone was seen just once. The chain carries TRBV5-6 and TRBJ2-5, with TRBD2 identical over 11 bases. CDR3 length: 18 residues. The germline V gene has CDR1 SGHDT and CDR2 YYEEEE. The V gene end was trimmed by 5 bases and the J gene end by 5 bases; junction bases not matched to a gene: 17. CDR3 nucleotide sequence: TGTGCCAGCAGACTGAAGCCTAGCGGGGGGCTGGGTCGGGAGACCCAGTACTTC. Protein: CASRLKPSGGLGRETQYF.

CDR3 nucleotides: TGTGCCAGCAGCTTAAACGCCAGGGGGTATGGCTACACCTTC. As protein: CASSLNARGYGYTF. This sequence joins TRBV7-3 and TRBJ1-2, with 7 bases aligning to TRBD1. Germline trimming cut 1 base from V and 5 bases from J; bases unmatched to any gene: 4. Germline loops: CDR1 SGHTA, CDR2 FQGTGA. The CDR3 has 14 residues.